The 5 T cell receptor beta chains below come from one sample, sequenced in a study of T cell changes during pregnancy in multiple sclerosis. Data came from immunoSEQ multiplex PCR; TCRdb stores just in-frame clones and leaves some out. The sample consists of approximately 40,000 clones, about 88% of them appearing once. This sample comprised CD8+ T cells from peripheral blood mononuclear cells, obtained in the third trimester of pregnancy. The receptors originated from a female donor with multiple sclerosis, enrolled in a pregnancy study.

The CDR3 sequence is CASKGSGSNTEAFF. The CDR3 bases are TGTGCCAGCAAAGGTTCGGGGTCGAACACTGAAGCTTTCTTT. This chain connects TRBV6-6 to TRBJ1-1; D ambiguous. Germline V gene sequence: CDR1 MNHNY, CDR2 SVGAGI (reference sequence). V lost 7 bases and J lost 1, with 13 bases in between. CDR3 length: 14 residues.

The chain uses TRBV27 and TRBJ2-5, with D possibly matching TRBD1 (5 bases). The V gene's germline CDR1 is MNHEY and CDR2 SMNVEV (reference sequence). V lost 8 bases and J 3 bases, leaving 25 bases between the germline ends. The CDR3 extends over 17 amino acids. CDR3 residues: CASAPLDQGLNEETQYF. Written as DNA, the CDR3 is TGTGCCAGCGCCCCTCTTGACCAGGGCCTTAACGAAGAGACCCAGTACTTC.

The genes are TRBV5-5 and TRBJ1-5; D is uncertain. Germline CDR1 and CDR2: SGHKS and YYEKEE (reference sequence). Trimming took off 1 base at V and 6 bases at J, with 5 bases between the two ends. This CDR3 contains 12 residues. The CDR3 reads CASSLFGQPQHF. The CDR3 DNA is TGTGCCAGCAGCTTGTTCGGTCAGCCCCAGCATTTT.

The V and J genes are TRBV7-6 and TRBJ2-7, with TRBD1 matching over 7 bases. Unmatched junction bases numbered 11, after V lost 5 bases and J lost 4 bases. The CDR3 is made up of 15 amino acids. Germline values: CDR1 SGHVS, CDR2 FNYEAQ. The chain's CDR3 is CASSEETGKFYEQYF. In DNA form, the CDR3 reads TGTGCCAGCAGCGAGGAGACAGGGAAGTTTTACGAGCAGTACTTC.

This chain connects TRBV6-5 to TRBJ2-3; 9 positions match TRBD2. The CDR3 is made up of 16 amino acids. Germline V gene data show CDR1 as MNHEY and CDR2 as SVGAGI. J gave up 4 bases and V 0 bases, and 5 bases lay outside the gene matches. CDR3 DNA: TGTGCCAGCAGTTACTCTAGCGGGAGTGGTTCAGATACGCAGTATTTT. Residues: CASSYSSGSGSDTQYF.